The rows below give T cell receptor beta chains drawn from one sample of a study of blood T cell repertoires in COVID-19. Clones were sequenced by immunoSEQ multiplex PCR, and TCRdb holds only the in-frame ones, with some missing. In the table there are 120,000 or so clones, over 60% of which are singletons. Source material: peripheral blood. These receptors originate from a man aged 35 to 55 with active or convalescent COVID-19. CDR3s include the opening cysteine and the closing phenylalanine or tryptophan. The D gene is left open where the match is weak. The size entry is marked missing in some rows and otherwise reads once, few, many or a size class.

size	V	D	J	DNA	CDR3
few	TRBV11-2	TRBD2	TRBJ2-1	TGTGCCAGCAGCTCCCTAGCGGGAGAGGCTGCCAATGAGCAGTTCTTC	CASSSLAGEAANEQFF
NA	TRBV5-6	NA	TRBJ2-3	TGTGCCAGCAGCTTGGTAGCGGCGACAGATACGCAGTATTTT	CASSLVAATDTQYF
NA	TRBV5-1	TRBD1	TRBJ1-1	TGCGCCAGCAGCCCTCGGACAGGAGAGAACACTGAAGCTTTCTTT	CASSPRTGENTEAFF
NA	TRBV5-4	TRBD1	TRBJ2-5	TGTGCCAGCAGCTTGGAGACAGGGGGGAGAAAGACCCAGTACTTC	CASSLETGGRKTQYF
NA	TRBV3-1/TRBV3-2	NA	TRBJ2-2	TGTGCCAGCAGCCCCAACCCCGGGGGGGAGCTGTTTTTT	CASSPNPGGELFF
NA	TRBV30	TRBD2	TRBJ2-7	TGTGCCTGTTATACTAGCGGGAGCTCCTACGAGCAGTACTTC	CACYTSGSSYEQYF
NA	TRBV28	TRBD1	TRBJ1-5	TGTGCCAGCCTCACGAGCTACGGGACAGGGGTGTTTCAGCCCCAGCATTTT	CASLTSYGTGVFQPQHF
NA	TRBV24-1	NA	TRBJ1-2	TGTGCCACGGCGGGGGGGGCTGACTATGGCTACACCTTC	CATAGGADYGYTF
NA	TRBV7-2	TRBD2	TRBJ2-5	TGTGCCAGCAGCCCCTGGGGGAGGGTCCAAGAGACCCAGTACTTC	CASSPWGRVQETQYF
NA	TRBV5-6	NA	TRBJ1-2	TGTGCCAGCAGCTTGGGGGTCGGGTACTATGGCTACACCTTC	CASSLGVGYYGYTF
NA	TRBV19	TRBD2	TRBJ2-7	TGTGCCAGTAGTATGGCCCAAGGGACTAGCGACGAGCAGTACTTC	CASSMAQGTSDEQYF
NA	TRBV5-4	TRBD2	TRBJ2-7	TGTGCCAGCAGCTTCGGCGGGAGTACGAACGAGCAGTACTTC	CASSFGGSTNEQYF
NA	TRBV20-1	NA	TRBJ2-7	TGCAGTGCTAGATCGTACTACGAGCAGTACTTC	CSARSYYEQYF
NA	TRBV7-2	NA	TRBJ1-4	TGTGCCAGCAGCCTTTCATCTCGAGGTGAAAAACTGTTTTTT	CASSLSSRGEKLFF
few	TRBV30	NA	TRBJ2-5	TGTGCCTGGAAAAGAGGGAAAGAGACCCAGTACTTC	CAWKRGKETQYF
NA	TRBV6-5	TRBD2	TRBJ2-7	TGTGCCAGCAATTTATCCGGGAGGGCCTCCAACGAGCAGTACTTC	CASNLSGRASNEQYF
NA	TRBV11-1	NA	TRBJ2-2	TGTGCCAGCAGCTTAACACGGAACACCGGGGAGCTGTTTTTT	CASSLTRNTGELFF
NA	TRBV9	TRBD1	TRBJ1-5	TGTGCCAGCAGCGTAGGACAGGGCCCCAATCAGCCCCAGCATTTT	CASSVGQGPNQPQHF
few	TRBV28	NA	TRBJ1-2	TGTGCCAGCAGTTTATCGTGGGCACAACAGGGCCTGGGTTTGGGCTACACCTTC	CASSLSWAQQGLGLGYTF
few	TRBV7-2	TRBD1	TRBJ2-7	TGTGCCAGCAGCATAGGACAGGGTGCCTACGAGCAGTACTTC	CASSIGQGAYEQYF
NA	TRBV6-1	NA	TRBJ2-6	TGTGCCAGCAGTGACGCGGCTAGCTCTGGGGCCAACGTCCTGACTTTC	CASSDAASSGANVLTF
NA	TRBV28	NA	TRBJ1-1	TGTGCCAGCAAGGAGGGGTTGAACACTGAAGCTTTCTTT	CASKEGLNTEAFF
NA	TRBV5-1	TRBD2	TRBJ2-2	TGCGCCAGCAGCTTGGGAGGTCTAGCGGGAGGAGCCGGGGAGCTGTTTTTT	CASSLGGLAGGAGELFF
many	TRBV5-4	TRBD1	TRBJ1-1	TGTGCCAGCAGCTTGGGTAGTCGGACAGGGAAGAACACTGAAGCTTTCTTT	CASSLGSRTGKNTEAFF
NA	TRBV6-5	TRBD1	TRBJ1-4	TGTGCCAGCAGCCGACAGGGCCCTAATGAAAAACTGTTTTTT	CASSRQGPNEKLFF
NA	TRBV2	NA	TRBJ2-7	TGTGCCAGCAGTGAAGTATGGGGGCCCCCCTACGAGCAGTACTTC	CASSEVWGPPYEQYF
NA	TRBV5-4	NA	TRBJ1-2	TGTGCCAGCAGCTTGCAGGGAGGCTATGGCTACACCTTC	CASSLQGGYGYTF
NA	TRBV5-4	NA	TRBJ2-1	TGTGCCAGCGCCCTGGGGGCCCAAAACAATGAGCAGTTCTTC	CASALGAQNNEQFF
NA	TRBV24-1	NA	TRBJ1-2	TGTGCCACCAGTGATGGGCCCAGTCGTGGCTACACCTTC	CATSDGPSRGYTF
NA	TRBV5-5	TRBD1	TRBJ1-1	TGTGCCAGCGGGGACAGGTTTGACACTGAAGCTTTCTTT	CASGDRFDTEAFF
NA	TRBV29-1	NA	TRBJ1-6	TGCAGCGCTCGAGCGGGGGGAAATTCACCCCTCCACTTT	CSARAGGNSPLHF
few	TRBV20-1	NA	TRBJ2-1	TGCAGTGCCGGTTACAATGAGCAGTTCTTC	CSAGYNEQFF
NA	TRBV5-4	NA	TRBJ2-5	TGTGCCAGCAGCCAGCAAGGGGGGGCTTTCCAAGAGACCCAGTACTTC	CASSQQGGAFQETQYF
once	TRBV7-2	NA	TRBJ1-2	TGTGCCAGCAGCTTAGGTGGGGAGAGCTATGGCTACACCTTC	CASSLGGESYGYTF
NA	TRBV5-6	NA	TRBJ2-7	TGTGCCAGCAGCCTGGGACACGTAGCGGGCTACGAGCAGTACTTC	CASSLGHVAGYEQYF
NA	TRBV6-5	NA	TRBJ2-7	TGTGCCAGCAGTTCCCTTAGCGGAAGGAGCTCCTACGAGCAGTACTTC	CASSSLSGRSSYEQYF
NA	TRBV5-5	NA	TRBJ1-1	TGTGCCAGCAGCCCCACAACGAACACTGAAGCTTTCTTT	CASSPTTNTEAFF
once	TRBV19	TRBD2	TRBJ2-5	TGTGCCAGTAGCAAGGGACTAGCGGGAGGGTGGTTGGGGACCCAGTACTTC	CASSKGLAGGWLGTQYF
NA	TRBV7-3	TRBD2	TRBJ2-1	TGTGCCAGCAGCCAGACTAGCGGCGGGGTCTACAATGAGCAGTTCTTC	CASSQTSGGVYNEQFF
NA	TRBV5-1	NA	TRBJ1-1	TGCGCCAGCACTCCGGGGGGAGGGAGAAACACTGAAGCTTTCTTT	CASTPGGGRNTEAFF
NA	TRBV11-3	TRBD1	TRBJ1-1	TGTGCCAGCAGCTTGGGACAGGTGGATACTGAAGCTTTCTTT	CASSLGQVDTEAFF
NA	TRBV6-5	NA	TRBJ1-2	TGTGCCAGCCAGTCAGGGCTGGGTGAGGGCTACACCTTC	CASQSGLGEGYTF
few	TRBV2	NA	TRBJ2-5	TGTGCCAGCAGTGAAGGTCGGACAGCCCAAGAGACCCAGTACTTC	CASSEGRTAQETQYF
NA	TRBV6-2/TRBV6-3	NA	TRBJ1-1	TGTGCCAGCAGTTACTCGGGGGCTATGAACACTGAAGCTTTCTTT	CASSYSGAMNTEAFF
NA	TRBV11-2	NA	TRBJ1-5	TGTGCCAGCAGCCAAGGGGGGGGAAAGGGCCATCAGCCCCAGCATTTT	CASSQGGGKGHQPQHF
NA	TRBV28	TRBD1	TRBJ1-5	TGTGCCAGCAGAGACGGGACAGGGGCGGGGGGTCAGCCCCAGCATTTT	CASRDGTGAGGQPQHF
few	TRBV30	NA	TRBJ1-1	TGTGCCTGGAGCGCTTTCTCGGGGGGCGTCCACGTTGAAGCTTTCTTT	CAWSAFSGGVHVEAFF
NA	TRBV7-6	TRBD1	TRBJ2-2	TGTGCCAGCAGCTCATTGACAGGGAAGGGAACCGGGGAGCTGTTTTTT	CASSSLTGKGTGELFF
NA	TRBV9	NA	TRBJ2-3	TGTGCCAGCAGCGTTCTCTCCACAGATACGCAGTATTTT	CASSVLSTDTQYF
NA	TRBV4-1	TRBD2	TRBJ2-7	TGCGCCAGCAGCCAACAAGCTGGGGAGACTCCTAGCGGGAGTTTATACGAGCAGTACTTC	CASSQQAGETPSGSLYEQYF
NA	TRBV30	NA	TRBJ1-3	TGTGCCTGGAGTGTGGGCAGGGGCCTGGACACCATATATTTT	CAWSVGRGLDTIYF
NA	TRBV5-5	NA	TRBJ1-1	TGTGCCAGCAGCTTTCAGGACTTTGAAGCTTTCTTT	CASSFQDFEAFF
NA	TRBV23-1	NA	TRBJ1-2	TGCGCCAGCTGCAGGTACGGCTACACCTTC	CASCRYGYTF
once	TRBV5-1	NA	TRBJ1-1	TGCGCCAGCAGCTTGGGAGTCAACACTGAAGCTTTCTTT	CASSLGVNTEAFF